This is a list of T cell receptor beta chains from one sample in a study of CD8 T cells in Susac syndrome. TCRdb used MiXCR to reprocess the immunoSEQ multiplex PCR reads, holding one entry per CDR3 protein. The sample carries approximately 25,000 distinct CDR3 sequences, around 95% recorded once. Sequencing was done on a sample of CD8+ T cells from PBMCs. The source is a human donor with Susac syndrome. Both conserved end residues are part of each CDR3. A D gene is named only where the DNA matches it firmly. A clone size is listed for some rows: how often the clone was seen (once, few, many), or a class if it is expanded.

abundance,v_gene,j_gene,d_gene,CDR3aa,CDR3nt
.,TRBV12-3/TRBV12-4,TRBJ2-5,.,CASSFVVGLAQETQYF,TGTGCCAGCAGTTTTGTAGTTGGTCTCGCGCAAGAGACCCAGTACTTC
few,TRBV20-1,TRBJ2-2,.,CSARDSPNTGELFF,TGCAGTGCTAGGGACAGTCCGAACACCGGGGAGCTGTTTTTT
.,TRBV19,TRBJ2-1,.,CASSSDLSYNEQFF,TGTGCCAGTAGTAGCGACTTATCCTACAATGAGCAGTTCTTC
once,TRBV7-2,TRBJ1-6,TRBD1,CASSLGLRQGSPLHF,TGTGCCAGCAGCTTAGGTTTGCGACAGGGTTCACCCCTCCACTTT
.,TRBV28,TRBJ2-1,.,CASSFRGGGGYNEQFF,TGTGCCAGCAGTTTCCGAGGGGGTGGAGGTTACAATGAGCAGTTCTTC
.,TRBV4-3,TRBJ2-6,.,CASSQETRAGANVLTF,TGCGCCAGCAGCCAAGAAACCCGGGCTGGGGCCAACGTCCTGACTTTC
.,TRBV7-2,TRBJ1-6,.,CAFSVPTLNRRLYNSPLHF,TGTGCCTTCAGCGTCCCTACCCTCAACAGGAGACTTTATAATTCACCCCTCCACTTT
.,TRBV2,TRBJ1-2,TRBD1,CASSDLGTGGYGYTF,TGTGCCAGCAGTGATCTAGGGACAGGGGGCTATGGCTACACCTTC
.,TRBV20-1,TRBJ2-1,.,CSARVLATYNEQFF,TGCAGTGCTAGAGTGCTAGCGACCTACAATGAGCAGTTCTTC
.,TRBV30,TRBJ2-7,.,CAWSWTSPDEQYF,TGTGCCTGGAGTTGGACGTCCCCAGACGAGCAGTACTTC
.,TRBV29-1,TRBJ1-2,.,CSVVPRDSNYGYTF,TGCAGCGTTGTCCCCAGGGATAGTAACTATGGCTACACCTTC
.,TRBV5-4,TRBJ2-6,.,CASSPSISGANVLTF,TGTGCCAGCAGCCCCTCCATCTCTGGGGCCAACGTCCTGACTTTC
.,TRBV28,TRBJ1-2,TRBD1,CASRPGTVPLNYGYTF,TGTGCCAGCAGACCCGGGACAGTTCCCCTAAACTATGGCTACACCTTC
.,TRBV12-3/TRBV12-4,TRBJ2-2,TRBD2,CASNLGGKLNTGELFF,TGTGCCAGCAACCTGGGGGGGAAGTTGAACACCGGGGAGCTGTTTTTT
.,TRBV9,TRBJ2-1,.,CASSARPPASSYNEQFF,TGTGCCAGCAGCGCTCGACCGCCGGCTAGCTCCTACAATGAGCAGTTCTTC
.,TRBV7-9,TRBJ1-2,.,CASSSAREWNNYGYTF,TGTGCCAGCAGCTCCGCCCGGGAATGGAATAACTATGGCTACACCTTC
.,TRBV19,TRBJ2-1,.,CASRRELVGNEQFF,TGTGCCAGTAGGAGGGAGTTAGTAGGCAATGAGCAGTTCTTC
.,TRBV12-3/TRBV12-4,TRBJ2-1,TRBD1,CASSPGTDPYNEQFF,TGTGCCAGCAGTCCAGGGACAGACCCCTACAATGAGCAGTTCTTC
.,TRBV6-5,TRBJ2-7,TRBD1,CASSSRDRGPYEQYF,TGTGCCAGCAGTTCACGGGACAGGGGCCCCTACGAGCAGTACTTC
.,TRBV7-6,TRBJ2-2,.,CASSLGGNTGELFF,TGTGCCAGCAGCTTGGGGGGGAACACCGGGGAGCTGTTTTTT
.,TRBV19,TRBJ1-5,.,CASSIDAGGFPQHF,TGTGCCAGTAGTATAGACGCGGGGGGATTCCCCCAGCATTTT
.,TRBV6-6,TRBJ1-1,.,CASSRGGGPEAFF,TGTGCCAGCAGCCGGGGTGGAGGACCTGAAGCTTTCTTT
.,TRBV12-3/TRBV12-4,TRBJ1-1,.,CASSLGTNTEAFF,TGTGCCAGCAGTTTGGGGACGAACACTGAAGCTTTCTTT
.,TRBV4-3,TRBJ1-1,.,CASSQAPGGNTEAFF,TGCGCCAGCAGCCAAGCGCCTGGGGGGAACACTGAAGCTTTCTTT
.,TRBV28,TRBJ1-2,TRBD1,CASRNRGSNYGYTF,TGTGCCAGCAGGAACAGGGGTTCGAACTATGGCTACACCTTC
.,TRBV28,TRBJ1-4,TRBD1,CASSFQGANEKLFF,TGTGCCAGCAGTTTCCAGGGGGCTAATGAAAAACTGTTTTTT
.,TRBV25-1,TRBJ1-1,.,CASSEDGDWNTEAFF,TGTGCCAGCAGTGAAGATGGGGACTGGAACACTGAAGCTTTCTTT
once,TRBV11-2,TRBJ2-1,TRBD1,CASSSWTGGNEQFF,TGTGCCAGCAGCTCATGGACAGGGGGCAATGAGCAGTTCTTC
.,TRBV29-1,TRBJ1-1,.,CSVVLEVMNTEAFF,TGCAGCGTTGTCCTCGAGGTCATGAACACTGAAGCTTTCTTT
.,TRBV10-3,TRBJ2-7,TRBD1,CAISLGKTGAYEQYF,TGTGCCATCAGTTTGGGAAAGACAGGGGCCTACGAGCAGTACTTC
.,TRBV6-5,TRBJ2-1,.,CASSVWGPSDEQFF,TGTGCCAGCTCCGTTTGGGGCCCGAGCGATGAGCAGTTCTTC
.,TRBV7-9,TRBJ1-2,.,CASSLAGPYEGYTF,TGTGCCAGCAGCTTAGCGGGACCCTACGAAGGCTACACCTTC
.,TRBV11-2,TRBJ2-1,TRBD1,CASSLLQGADNNEQFF,TGTGCCAGCAGCTTACTGCAGGGGGCGGATAACAATGAGCAGTTCTTC
.,TRBV27,TRBJ2-2,.,CASRIWENTGELFF,TGTGCCAGCAGAATTTGGGAGAACACCGGGGAGCTGTTTTTT
.,TRBV4-1,TRBJ2-5,.,CASSSRGMETQYF,TGCGCCAGCAGCTCCCGAGGGATGGAGACCCAGTACTTC
.,TRBV30,TRBJ2-1,TRBD2,CAWSVLSGGDYNEQFF,TGTGCCTGGAGTGTACTGAGCGGGGGGGATTACAATGAGCAGTTCTTC
.,TRBV9,TRBJ2-3,.,CASSVRSGSPDTQYF,TGTGCCAGCAGCGTCCGGTCGGGCTCACCAGATACGCAGTATTTT
.,TRBV30,TRBJ1-5,.,CAWSVESGWNNQPQHF,TGTGCCTGGAGTGTCGAGAGCGGGTGGAACAATCAGCCCCAGCATTTT
.,TRBV30,TRBJ1-1,.,CAWKRKSMNTEAFF,TGTGCCTGGAAAAGGAAGTCCATGAACACTGAAGCTTTCTTT
.,TRBV6-5,TRBJ1-1,.,CASSYSPAEGNTEAFF,TGTGCCAGCAGTTACTCGCCGGCGGAAGGAAACACTGAAGCTTTCTTT
.,TRBV28,TRBJ2-1,.,CASSLSLEGPYNEQFF,TGTGCCAGCAGTTTATCACTAGAAGGCCCCTACAATGAGCAGTTCTTC
.,TRBV9,TRBJ2-7,TRBD1,CASSRQGSEQYF,TGTGCCAGCAGCCGACAGGGCTCCGAGCAGTACTTC
.,TRBV13,TRBJ1-1,.,CASSLEGTEAFF,TGTGCCAGCAGCTTAGAAGGCACTGAAGCTTTCTTT
.,TRBV3-1,TRBJ1-2,.,CASRPEQGRSNYGYTF,TGTGCCAGCAGGCCCGAGCAGGGGAGGAGTAACTATGGCTACACCTTC
.,TRBV7-9,TRBJ1-2,.,CASSPGRDYGYTF,TGTGCCAGCAGTCCAGGCCGGGACTATGGCTACACCTTC
.,TRBV5-5,TRBJ2-7,.,CASSLTEPYEQYF,TGTGCCAGCAGCTTGACAGAGCCCTACGAGCAGTACTTC
.,TRBV6-2/TRBV6-3,TRBJ2-2,TRBD2,CASSYSRSSGHTGELFF,TGTGCCAGCAGTTACTCGAGGAGTAGCGGGCATACCGGGGAGCTGTTTTTT
.,TRBV28,TRBJ1-1,.,CASKGQTAGIMNTEAFF,TGTGCCAGCAAAGGACAAACGGCAGGGATAATGAACACTGAAGCTTTCTTT
few,TRBV4-1,TRBJ2-1,.,CASSQDSGENEQFF,TGCGCCAGCAGCCAAGACTCTGGGGAGAATGAGCAGTTCTTC
.,TRBV24-1,TRBJ1-1,.,CATSDGPEAFF,TGTGCCACCAGTGATGGGCCTGAAGCTTTCTTT
.,TRBV6-5,TRBJ1-2,TRBD1,CASSYSRQGRIHGYTF,TGTGCCAGCAGTTACTCCAGACAGGGCCGGATCCATGGCTACACCTTC
.,TRBV3-1,TRBJ2-5,TRBD1,CASSQRGQEETQYF,TGTGCCAGCAGCCAAAGGGGACAGGAAGAGACCCAGTACTTC
.,TRBV7-9,TRBJ2-1,TRBD2,CASSPSRLAGGRGEQFF,TGTGCCAGCAGCCCATCACGACTAGCGGGGGGGCGAGGTGAGCAGTTCTTC
.,TRBV6-4,TRBJ2-3,TRBD1,CASSVGQGADTQYF,TGTGCCAGCAGTGTGGGACAGGGGGCAGATACGCAGTATTTT